This TCR beta chain emerged from a study of cytomegalovirus exposure and HLA in healthy donors. The junction had 5 bases not matched to a gene; V was cut back by 0 bases and J by 7 bases. This CDR3 contains 15 residues. Germline V gene sequence: CDR1 SGHRS, CDR2 YFSETQ. Researchers ran the PCR with 60 Vbeta and 13 Jbeta primers. Using immunoSEQ multiplex PCR, the repertoire was profiled, and TCRdb retains in-frame clones only, with some absent. Of roughly 71,000 clones listed, approximately 60% were seen once; the top ten hold approximately 2.8%. V is TRBV5-1 and J is TRBJ1-5, with 9 positions matching TRBD1. Source material: PBMCs. This clonotype was sampled from a man under 40 in good health and CMV-seronegative. In nucleotides, the CDR3 is TGCGCCAGCAGCTTGGGGACAGGGGCCGAGCAGCCCCAGCATTTT. Translated, it gives CASSLGTGAEQPQHF.